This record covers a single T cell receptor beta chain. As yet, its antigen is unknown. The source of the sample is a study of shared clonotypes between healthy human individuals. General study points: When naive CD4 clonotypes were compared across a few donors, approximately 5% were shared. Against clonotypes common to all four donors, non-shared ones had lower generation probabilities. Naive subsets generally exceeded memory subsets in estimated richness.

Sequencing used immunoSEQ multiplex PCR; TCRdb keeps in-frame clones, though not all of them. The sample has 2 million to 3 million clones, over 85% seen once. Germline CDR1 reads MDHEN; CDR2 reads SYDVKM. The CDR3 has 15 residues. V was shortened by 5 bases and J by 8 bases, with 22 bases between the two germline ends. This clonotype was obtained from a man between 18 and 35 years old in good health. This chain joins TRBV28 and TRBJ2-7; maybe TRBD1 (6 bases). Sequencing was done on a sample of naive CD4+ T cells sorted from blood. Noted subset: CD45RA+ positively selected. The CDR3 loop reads CASSQDTTGQRKQYF. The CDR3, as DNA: TGTGCCAGCAGTCAAGATACGACTGGACAGAGGAAGCAGTACTTC.